The clone carrying this T cell receptor (beta chain) was recorded a few times. This entry is derived from a study of blood T cell repertoires in COVID-19. V was pared by 3 bases and J by 7 bases, with 5 bases of the junction left unmatched. In germline, CDR1 is MGHRA, CDR2 YSYEKL. The CDR3 runs 16 residues. Data came from immunoSEQ multiplex PCR; TCRdb stores just in-frame clones and leaves some out. The data contain about 190,000 clones, approximately 90% of them singletons. V is TRBV4-1 and J is TRBJ2-1, with 14 bases fitting TRBD2. This sequence was found in a woman in her 70s with COVID-19, enrolled during active disease. Sequencing was done on a sample of peripheral blood. The DNA of the CDR3 is TGCGCCAGCAGCCAGACCGGGACTAGCGGGAGTAATGAGCAGTTCTTC. Residues: CASSQTGTSGSNEQFF.